This T cell receptor beta chain derives from a study of blood T cell repertoires in COVID-19. Using immunoSEQ multiplex PCR, the repertoire was profiled, and TCRdb retains in-frame clones only, with some absent. Counted here are over 150,000 clones, 75% to 85% occurring once; the ten biggest clones make up around 3.2%. This clone was seen a handful of times. V dropped 7 bases and J dropped 0; count of bases not matched to a gene: 7. Per germline, CDR1 MNHEY and CDR2 SVGAGI. The CDR3 sequence is 15 residues long. This chain uses TRBV6-5 with TRBJ2-7, with 9 bases that match TRBD2. The sample comprised PBMCs or T cells enriched from blood (not recorded which). This TCR was sampled from a woman in her sixties or seventies who had recovered from COVID-19. The CDR3, as DNA: TGTGCCAGCACCCCTAGCGGGATTAGCTCCTACGAGCAGTACTTC. Protein product: CASTPSGISSYEQYF.